The 17 T cell receptor beta chains below were found in one sample sequenced in a study of OX40 agonist ivuxolimab in advanced cancers. Sequenced by immunoSEQ multiplex PCR; TCRdb stores in-frame clones only, minus some. This sample has about 35,000 clones, with roughly 85% found just once. Material: CD4+ or CD8+ T cells sorted from blood, obtained in a trial of the OX40 agonist ivuxolimab. These TCRs come from an adult with an advanced solid tumor such as melanoma, head and neck, liver or kidney cancer.

This sequence joins TRBV28 and TRBJ2-6; TRBD1 might be the D (6 bases). The ends were cut back, 7 bases at V and 1 base at J, with 20 bases in the middle. This CDR3 region has 18 residues. CDR1 and CDR2 from the germline V gene are MDHEN and SYDVKM. CDR3 bases: TGTGCCAGCACCCCAACAGGGCTCTACCCTTCTGGGGCCAACGTCCTGACTTTC. This codes for CASTPTGLYPSGANVLTF.

The rearrangement joins TRBV7-2 to TRBJ2-5; TRBD2 aligns across 9 bases. After removal of 1 base from V and 1 base from J, the junction contained 4 bases not matched to a gene. Germline CDR1 SGHTA, CDR2 FQGNSA. There are 16 residues in the CDR3. CDR3: CASSLVAAGGQETQYF. As DNA, the CDR3 is TGTGCCAGCAGCTTAGTAGCAGCGGGGGGCCAAGAGACCCAGTACTTC.

This clone was observed a handful of times. V gene TRBV28 combines with J gene TRBJ2-1; TRBD2 aligns across 13 bases. Germline CDR1 reads MDHEN; CDR2 reads SYDVKM. V lost 5 bases to trimming and J lost 8 bases; unmatched junction nucleotides: 9. The CDR3 contains 16 residues. The CDR3 region is CASSLTSGRAYDEQFF. The CDR3 region has the DNA TGTGCCAGCAGTCTAACTAGCGGGAGGGCCTATGATGAGCAGTTCTTC.

The chain has TRBV10-3 and TRBJ1-1, with a possible D match to TRBD1 (5 bases). The CDR3 extends over 14 amino acids. Between the trimmed V and J ends, which lost 2 bases and 7 bases, there was a span of 14 bases. Germline CDR1 and CDR2: ENHRY and SYGVKD. This CDR3 is CAISERDLLIEAFF. DNA for the CDR3: TGTGCCATCAGTGAGCGGGACCTACTGATTGAAGCTTTCTTT.

The rearrangement joins TRBV6-4 to TRBJ2-1, with 10 positions matching TRBD2. The V gene end was trimmed by 6 bases and the J gene end by 3 bases; junction bases not matched to a gene: 11. From germline, CDR1 is MRHNA and CDR2 SNTAGT. This CDR3 has 17 amino acids. The CDR3 here is CASSDSPSGSDYNEQFF. The CDR3 nucleotides are TGTGCCAGCAGCGACAGCCCTAGCGGGAGCGACTACAATGAGCAGTTCTTC.

V and J are TRBV2 and TRBJ1-2; D perhaps matches TRBD1 (6 bases). The germline V gene encodes CDR1 SNHLY and CDR2 FYNNEI. V was pared by 3 bases and J by 9 bases, with 23 bases between. The CDR3 runs to 16 residues. CDR3 sequence reads: CASSDLHPPGERSYTF. The CDR3 region has the DNA TGTGCCAGCAGTGACCTTCACCCCCCAGGGGAGAGGAGCTACACCTTC.

The chain is built from TRBV7-9 and TRBJ2-3; 8 nucleotides agree with TRBD2. Trimming at V came to 2 bases and at J to 5 bases, leaving 12 bases not matched to a gene. The CDR3 has 17 amino acids. From germline, CDR1 is SEHNR and CDR2 FQNEAQ (reference sequence). CDR3 region: CASSLISGGAGVDTQYF. As DNA, the CDR3 is TGTGCCAGCAGCTTAATCAGCGGGGGAGCCGGGGTAGATACGCAGTATTTT. Looking up the rest from reference TRBV7-9 and TRBJ2-3 gives the full variable domain: DTGVSQNPRHKITKRGQNVTFRCDPISEHNRLYWYRQTLGQGPEFLTYFQNEAQLEKSRLLSDRFSAERPKGSFSTLEIQRTEQGDSAMYLCASSLISGGAGVDTQYFGPGTRLTVL.

This clone came up once. The rearrangement joins TRBV7-6 to TRBJ2-3; 9 nucleotides agree with TRBD2. With V trimmed by 0 bases and J by 1 base, 5 bases remained unmatched. This CDR3 is built from 17 residues. Per germline, CDR1 SGHVS and CDR2 FNYEAQ. CDR3 sequence reads: CASSLAFRGRGTDTQYF. The CDR3 DNA reads as TGTGCCAGCAGCTTAGCCTTCCGCGGGAGGGGCACAGATACGCAGTATTTT.

The chain recombines TRBV7-3 with TRBJ2-1; 9 bases line up with TRBD1. The CDR3 length is 15 residues. V was pared by 3 bases and J by 6 bases, with 6 bases of the junction left unmatched. Germline values: CDR1 SGHTA, CDR2 FQGTGA. CDR3 protein: CASSFGQGSGNEQFF. DNA of the CDR3: TGTGCCAGCAGCTTTGGACAGGGGTCAGGCAATGAGCAGTTCTTC.

V gene TRBV6-5 combines with J gene TRBJ1-6; D is perhaps TRBD1 (5 bases). V lost 6 bases to trimming and J lost 6 bases, with 9 bases between them. CDR3 length: 13 residues. Per germline, CDR1 MNHEY and CDR2 SVGAGI. This CDR3 reads CASSRDSNSPLHF. CDR3 bases: TGTGCCAGCAGCAGGGATAGTAATTCACCCCTCCACTTT.

V and J are TRBV4-1 and TRBJ1-5, with 8 bases that match TRBD1. There are 16 residues in the CDR3. Germline values: CDR1 MGHRA, CDR2 YSYEKL. With 3 bases clipped from V and 0 bases from J, the junction kept 4 bases outside the gene matches. CDR3 protein: CASSQAGGYSNQPQHF. DNA of the CDR3: TGCGCCAGCAGCCAGGCAGGGGGCTATAGCAATCAGCCCCAGCATTTT.

The chain carries TRBV29-1 and TRBJ1-3; 9 nucleotides align to TRBD1. Germline-derived CDR1 and CDR2 are SQVTM and ANQGSEA. Trimming removed 0 bases from V and 3 bases from J; junction bases left unmatched: 3. The CDR3 runs to 15 residues. The CDR3 loop is CSVEEHRGLGNTIYF. As DNA, the CDR3 is TGCAGCGTTGAAGAGCACAGGGGGCTTGGAAACACCATATATTTT. The variable domain in full, completed from reference TRBV29-1 and TRBJ1-3, reads SAVISQKPSRDICQRGTSLTIQCQVDSQVTMMFWYRQQPGQSLTLIATANQGSEATYESGFVIDKFPISRPNLTFSTLTVSNMSPEDSSIYLCSVEEHRGLGNTIYFGEGSWLTVV.

This chain connects TRBV7-2 to TRBJ2-1; 11 bases are shared with TRBD2. J lost 4 bases, V lost 6 bases, and 5 bases had no gene match. This CDR3 has 15 residues. CDR1 is SGHTA, CDR2 FQGNSA, per germline. CDR3 in DNA: TGTGCCAGCAGGGCGGGGACTAGCGGATACAATGAGCAGTTCTTC. It encodes CASRAGTSGYNEQFF. The entire variable domain, with the rest obtained from reference TRBV7-2 and TRBJ2-1, is as follows: GAGVSQSPSNKVTEKGKDVELRCDPISGHTALYWYRQSLGQGLEFLIYFQGNSAPDKSGLPSDRFSAERTGGSVSTLTIQRTQQEDSAVYLCASRAGTSGYNEQFFGPGTRLTVL.

This clone appeared once. V and J are TRBV27 and TRBJ1-4; 9 nucleotides align to TRBD1. This CDR3 comprises 14 residues. Germline V gene data show CDR1 as MNHEY and CDR2 as SMNVEV (reference sequence). With V trimmed by 6 bases and J by 8 bases, 7 bases remained unmatched. The CDR3 sequence: CASSWDREGEKLFF. The CDR3 region has the DNA TGTGCCAGCAGCTGGGACAGGGAGGGGGAAAAACTGTTTTTT.

V gene TRBV18 combines with J gene TRBJ2-7; D is ambiguous. There are 13 residues in the CDR3. V gave up 0 bases and J gave up 4 bases, with 7 bases separating them. Germline assignment: CDR1 KGHSH and CDR2 LQKENI. CDR3 in amino acids: CASSPPLEYEQYF. Here the CDR3 DNA reads TGTGCCAGCTCACCACCTCTGGAATACGAGCAGTACTTC.

The chain employs TRBV5-4 and TRBJ2-6, with D perhaps being TRBD1 or TRBD2 (5 bases each). V was shortened by 4 bases and J by 0 bases, with 11 bases between the two germline ends. Germline CDR1 reads SGHNT; CDR2 reads YYREEE (reference sequence). The CDR3 covers 16 residues. The CDR3 DNA reads TGTGCCAGCAGCGGCAGGGAGAGCTCTGGGGCCAACGTCCTGACTTTC. This gives the protein CASSGRESSGANVLTF. Together with reference TRBV5-4 and TRBJ2-6, the CDR3 gives the full variable domain: ETGVTQSPTHLIKTRGQQVTLRCSSQSGHNTVSWYQQALGQGPQFIFQYYREEENGRGNFPPRFSGLQFPNYSSELNVNALELDDSALYLCASSGRESSGANVLTFGAGSRLTVL.

The V gene is TRBV5-8, the J gene TRBJ1-4, with D unclear. This CDR3 region has 14 residues. Trimming removed 1 base from V and 3 bases from J, with 7 bases in between. CDR1 is SGHTS and CDR2 is YDEGEE in the germline V gene. The CDR3 DNA reads as TGTGCCAGCAGCTTGATTTCCTCTAATGAAAAACTGTTTTTT. Its protein product is CASSLISSNEKLFF.